Presented here are 14 T cell receptor beta chains from one specimen sequenced in a study of T-cell reconstitution after alpha-beta-depleted transplantation in children. The authors prepared the TCRbeta library with unique molecular identifiers. TCRdb redid the calling of the PCR reads with MiXCR, one entry per CDR3 protein. The sample contains some 300,000 distinct CDR3 sequences, 7.5% to 9% of which appear only once. Study-wide results and caveats: Newly produced T cells mostly provided counts and TCRbeta diversity after one year, as hyperexpanded clones declined.

Their target antigens are unknown. The sample here was peripheral blood, taken 360 days after TCRalphabeta/CD19-depleted stem cell transplant. These receptor sequences come from a female patient aged 2-15 years who had a stem cell transplant for Fanconi anemia, so the T cells may come from the graft donor.

This clonotype was seen ten or more times. The rearrangement links TRBV3-1 to TRBJ2-7, with D perhaps matching TRBD1 (6 bases). The CDR3 consists of 14 residues. The germline CDR1 and CDR2 sequences are LGHDT and YNNKEL (reference sequence). V was clipped by 1 base and J by 2 bases, with 9 bases between them. Here the CDR3 reads CASSQGAGAYEQYF. CDR3 coding DNA: TGTGCCAGCAGCCAAGGGGCAGGGGCCTACGAGCAGTACTTC.

This clonotype occurred many times. CDR3 coding DNA: TGTGCCAGCAGTTTATCGACTAGCGGGTTTGCAGATACGCAGTATTTT. This sequence encodes CASSLSTSGFADTQYF. This chain connects TRBV27 to TRBJ2-3; 10 nucleotides line up with TRBD2. The J segment lost 4 bases and the V segment lost 0 bases, leaving 4 bases of the junction unmatched. Germline V CDR1 and CDR2: MNHEY, SMNVEV (reference sequence). The CDR3 is 16 residues long.

This clonotype has ten or more counts. The rearrangement links TRBV7-9 to TRBJ2-7, with a weak D call TRBD1 (6 bases). Trimming stripped 5 bases from V and 0 bases from J, with 14 bases between. The CDR3 loop spans 15 amino acids. CDR1 and CDR2 from the germline V gene are SEHNR and FQNEAQ (reference sequence). CDR3 DNA sequence: TGTGCCAGCAGCCCGACAGGTTACAGCTCCTACGAGCAGTACGTC. Translating it yields CASSPTGYSSYEQYV.

The table lists this clonotype with many counts. This chain connects TRBV27 to TRBJ1-6, with D possibly being TRBD1 (5 bases). Germline CDR1 reads MNHEY; CDR2 reads SMNVEV (reference sequence). The CDR3 loop spans 12 amino acids. V was pared by 5 bases and J by 10 bases, with 9 bases between. The CDR3: CASSMGPSPLHF. The CDR3 coding sequence is TGTGCCAGCAGTATGGGGCCGTCACCCCTCCACTTT.

This clonotype was counted many times. The V gene is TRBV7-2, the J gene TRBJ2-3, with 7 bases that match TRBD2. This CDR3 has 15 amino acids. The germline CDR1 and CDR2 sequences are SGHTA and FQGNSA. J was trimmed by 1 base and V by 5 bases; bases with no gene match: 6. The CDR3 DNA sequence: TGTGCCAGCAGCCCAGTTGGGGGGGGCACAGATACGCAGTATTTT. This translates into CASSPVGGGTDTQYF.

This chain connects TRBV10-3 to TRBJ1-1; maybe TRBD1 (5 bases). The length of the CDR3 is 16 residues. The V gene lost 3 bases and the J gene lost 4 bases, with 18 bases spanning the gap. Germline V lookup: CDR1 ENHRY, CDR2 SYGVKD. The CDR3 is CAISDREGVFPTEAFF. In DNA form, the CDR3 reads TGTGCCATCAGTGACCGAGAAGGGGTTTTTCCCACTGAAGCTTTCTTT.

This clonotype was picked up many times. The V gene is TRBV28, the J gene TRBJ2-1; D might be TRBD2 (7 bases). The CDR3 totals 14 residues. Per the germline V gene, CDR1 is MDHEN and CDR2 is SYDVKM. V lost 5 bases and J 12 bases, leaving 20 bases between the germline ends. Here the CDR3 reads CASSVNHAGAPQFF. The CDR3 DNA follows: TGTGCCAGCAGTGTCAACCACGCGGGGGCCCCGCAGTTCTTC.

The chain couples TRBV30 to TRBJ1-4, with D unresolved. The CDR3 sequence is 15 residues long. Germline V gene lookup returns CDR1 GTSNPN and CDR2 SVGIG (reference sequence). V lost 0 bases and J lost 7, with 15 bases in between. The CDR3: CAWSVRVRPGEKLFF. DNA of the CDR3: TGTGCCTGGAGTGTTAGAGTGCGACCGGGTGAAAAACTGTTTTTT.

This clonotype appeared a few times. This chain uses TRBV18 with TRBJ1-1; tentatively, D is TRBD1 (5 bases). V dropped 2 bases and J dropped 3 bases, with 7 bases sitting between them. Germline lookup yields CDR1 KGHSH and CDR2 LQKENI. CDR3 length: 13 residues. DNA for the CDR3: TGTGCCAGCTCACCAAAAGGGGACACTGAAGCTTTCTTT. Protein product: CASSPKGDTEAFF.

The chain couples TRBV7-2 to TRBJ2-1; no clear D gene. The CDR3 consists of 11 residues. V was trimmed by 4 bases and J by 10 bases, leaving 8 bases between them. Germline CDR1 reads SGHTA; CDR2 reads FQGNSA. The CDR3 loop is CASSSTREQFF. DNA for the CDR3: TGTGCCAGCAGCTCGACTCGGGAGCAGTTCTTC.

The chain employs TRBV20-1 and TRBJ1-2; no clear D. Germline V gives CDR1 DFQATT, CDR2 SNEGSKA (reference sequence). Trimming took off 6 bases at V and 8 bases at J, with 7 bases between the two ends. The CDR3 is 9 amino acids. CDR3 DNA sequence: TGCAGTGCCTTAGAGGGCTACACCTTC. Protein sequence: CSALEGYTF.

This clonotype appeared many times. The V gene is TRBV10-3, the J gene TRBJ2-7, with 7 bases fitting TRBD1. The germline gives CDR1 ENHRY, CDR2 SYGVKD. This CDR3 region has 19 residues. Trimming took 2 bases from V and 6 from J; bases not matched to a gene: 22. The CDR3 loop is CAISEIVTGKGSRGGEQYF. CDR3 DNA sequence: TGTGCCATCAGTGAGATAGTGACAGGGAAGGGTAGTAGAGGCGGCGAGCAGTACTTC.

DNA of the CDR3: TGTGCCAGCAGCGTAGGGGGGGGGACCAACAATGAGCAGTTCTTC. Amino acid sequence: CASSVGGGTNNEQFF. This chain joins TRBV9 and TRBJ2-1; TRBD2 agrees at 7 bases. Germline trimming cut 0 bases from V and 5 bases from J; bases unmatched to any gene: 5. The germline gives CDR1 SGDLS, CDR2 YYNGEE. The CDR3 loop spans 15 amino acids.

The V and J genes are TRBV27 and TRBJ1-1; D perhaps matches TRBD1 (5 bases). Germline V gene lookup returns CDR1 MNHEY and CDR2 SMNVEV (reference sequence). V lost 3 bases, J lost 5 bases, and 16 bases lay in between. This CDR3 contains 15 residues. CDR3: CASSLAGTLRTEAFF. The CDR3 bases are TGTGCCAGCAGTTTGGCCGGGACGCTGAGAACTGAAGCTTTCTTT.